A single sample is the source of the 27 T cell receptor beta chains below, sequenced in a study of response to subunit inactivated influenza vaccine. TCRdb recomputed calls from the RT-PCR reads with MiXCR, one row per CDR3 protein. The profile covers around 570,000 distinct CDR3 sequences, with 10% to 12% appearing a single time and roughly 11% taken by the ten largest. These data were likewise used in another study, on T cells expressing NK-cell markers. As that study records: What made the TCR beta cDNA was 5'RACE template switching with UMIs.

Sequenced material: PBMCs from blood, taken on the day of vaccination. The receptor set was obtained from a man between 45 and 60 years old who received an inactivated influenza vaccine.

In DNA form, the CDR3 reads TGCAGTGCTAGAGATAGGTCAGGGGCAAGCAATCAGCCCCAGCATTTT. It specifies CSARDRSGASNQPQHF. This chain joins TRBV20-1 and TRBJ1-5, with D possibly being TRBD1 (6 bases). There are 16 residues in the CDR3. Deletions cut 0 bases from V and 1 base from J, with 13 bases between. Germline loops: CDR1 DFQATT, CDR2 SNEGSKA (reference sequence).

V usage is TRBV27 and J usage is TRBJ2-3; D may be TRBD2 (5 bases). The ends were cut back, 5 bases at V and 4 bases at J, with 10 bases in the middle. The CDR3 has 13 residues. CDR1 and CDR2 from the germline V gene are MNHEY and SMNVEV (reference sequence). CDR3 in DNA: TGTGCCAGCAGTCTAGCTTTGTCAGATACGCAGTATTTT. It encodes CASSLALSDTQYF.

The chain links TRBV5-1 to TRBJ1-2; D ambiguous. V lost 5 bases and J 8 bases, leaving 13 bases between the germline ends. Germline V CDR1 and CDR2: SGHRS, YFSETQ. This CDR3 region has 12 residues. The CDR3, as DNA: TGCGCCAGCAGTCTGCTGAGGGAAGGCTACACCTTC. Amino acid sequence: CASSLLREGYTF. Full variable domain (outside the CDR3, taken from reference TRBV5-1 and TRBJ1-2): KAGVTQTPRYLIKTRGQQVTLSCSPISGHRSVSWYQQTPGQGLQFLFEYFSETQRNKGNFPGRFSGRQFSNSRSEMNVSTLELGDSALYLCASSLLREGYTFGSGTRLTVV.

This clonotype was seen many times. The rearrangement uses TRBV28 and TRBJ2-7; D is undetermined. V was cut by 4 bases and J by 2 bases, with 6 bases left in between. The length of the CDR3 is 12 residues. Germline values: CDR1 MDHEN, CDR2 SYDVKM. The DNA for the CDR3 is TGTGCCAGCAGTTCCTTCACCTACGAGCAGTACTTC. It yields the protein CASSSFTYEQYF.

The V call is TRBV10-3, the J call TRBJ2-5, with TRBD2 as a possible D gene (5 bases). Germline V gene lookup returns CDR1 ENHRY and CDR2 SYGVKD. Deletions cut 4 bases from V and 2 bases from J, with 17 bases between. The CDR3 has 16 residues. CDR3 amino acids: CAISVGSGYKQETQYF. In DNA form, the CDR3 reads TGTGCCATCAGTGTTGGGTCGGGGTATAAACAAGAGACCCAGTACTTC.

This clonotype appeared a single time. The likely explanation is a read error, given a far larger clone one base away. J is TRBJ2-7 and V is TRBV7-2; D may be TRBD1 (6 bases). The CDR3 runs to 13 residues. The germline V gene has CDR1 SGHTA and CDR2 FQGNSA. The CDR3 DNA reads as TGTGCCAGCAGCTTAGCGGGGGCCTACGAGCAGCACTTC. It is translated as CASSLAGAYEQHF.

The chain employs TRBV15 and TRBJ1-3; 7 positions match TRBD1. Germline CDR1 reads LNHNV; CDR2 reads YYDKDF (reference sequence). V was clipped by 0 bases and J by 1 base; unmatched bases: 0. CDR3 length equals 15 residues. CDR3 sequence reads: CATSREQGSGNTIYF. The DNA of the CDR3 is TGTGCCACCAGCAGAGAACAGGGGTCTGGAAACACCATATATTTT. The whole variable domain, filled in from reference TRBV15 and TRBJ1-3, reads DAMVIQNPRYQVTQFGKPVTLSCSQTLNHNVMYWYQQKSSQAPKLLFHYYDKDFNNEADTPDNFQSRRPNTSFCFLDIRSPGLGDTAMYLCATSREQGSGNTIYFGEGSWLTVV.

This clonotype appeared many times. The gene calls are TRBV11-2 and TRBJ2-1; D tentatively fits TRBD1 or TRBD2 (5 bases each). V was clipped by 1 base and J by 1 base, with 8 bases between them. This CDR3 is built from 15 residues. The germline gives CDR1 SGHAT, CDR2 FQNNGV. The CDR3 sequence is CASSLVGESYNEQFF. CDR3 bases: TGTGCCAGCAGCTTAGTGGGGGAGTCCTACAATGAGCAGTTCTTC.

This sequence joins TRBV27 and TRBJ2-5; 7 bases are shared with TRBD2. The CDR3 has 16 residues. V shed 5 bases, J shed 2 bases, and the junction held 11 bases outside the gene matches. CDR1 MNHEY and CDR2 SMNVEV come from the germline V gene (reference sequence). The chain's CDR3 is CASSPRALAFQETQYF. The CDR3 nucleotides are TGTGCCAGCAGTCCCCGAGCACTAGCGTTTCAAGAGACCCAGTACTTC.

This clonotype was detected only a few times. The genes are TRBV2 and TRBJ2-2, with a possible D match to TRBD1 (6 bases). V lost 3 bases to trimming and J lost 1 base, with 9 bases between them. This CDR3 contains 15 residues. The germline CDR1 and CDR2 sequences are SNHLY and FYNNEI. CDR3 region: CASSELGQNTGELFF. DNA for the CDR3: TGTGCCAGCAGTGAGTTGGGACAGAACACCGGGGAGCTGTTTTTT. Full variable domain (missing parts from reference TRBV2 and TRBJ2-2): EPEVTQTPSHQVTQMGQEVILRCVPISNHLYFYWYRQILGQKVEFLVSFYNNEISEKSEIFDDQFSVERPDGSNFTLKIRSTKLEDSAMYFCASSELGQNTGELFFGEGSRLTVL.

This clonotype was counted a few times. The V and J genes are TRBV12-3 or TRBV12-4 and TRBJ2-1; no reliable D call. The CDR3 extends over 13 amino acids. Deletions cut 3 bases from V and 6 bases from J, with 9 bases between. CDR3 residues: CASSLEFLNEQFF. In DNA, the CDR3 is TGTGCCAGCAGTTTGGAGTTTCTCAATGAGCAGTTCTTC.

This clonotype was detected many times. The gene calls are TRBV12-3 or TRBV12-4 and TRBJ1-5; tentatively, D is TRBD1 (5 bases). V shed 3 bases and J shed 7 bases, with 13 bases lying between them. This CDR3 contains 14 residues. For the CDR3, the DNA is TGTGCCAGCAGTTTTTCCGGGGGTGGGCAGCCCCAGCATTTT. It translates to CASSFSGGGQPQHF.

This clonotype appeared a few times. The rearrangement uses TRBV21-1 and TRBJ2-1; TRBD1 reflects the table's D call only, with no check against the DNA. TRBV21-1 constitutes a pseudogene. This CDR3 spans 14 amino acids. CDR3 bases: TGTGCCAGCAGCAAGCGGGGGAGCCACAATGAGCAGTTCTTC. Amino acids: CASSKRGSHNEQFF.

The V and J genes are TRBV12-3 or TRBV12-4 and TRBJ2-1, with 11 bases that match TRBD1. The CDR3 has 14 amino acids. The trim removed 7 bases at V and 9 bases at J, leaving 8 bases unmatched. The CDR3 region is CASKRDRGVSEQFF. DNA of the CDR3: TGTGCCAGCAAGAGGGACAGGGGGGTGAGTGAGCAGTTCTTC.

This clonotype has more than one count but fewer than ten. V and J are TRBV6-2 or TRBV6-3 and TRBJ2-4; D uncertain. Germline V lookup: CDR1 MNHEY, CDR2 SVGEGT. V was trimmed by 7 bases and J by 3 bases, leaving 16 bases between them. The CDR3 is 15 amino acids. The CDR3 sequence is CASTEARAGKNIQYF. CDR3 bases: TGTGCCAGCACCGAAGCTCGGGCAGGCAAAAACATTCAGTACTTC.

The chain links TRBV9 to TRBJ2-5, with 7 bases that match TRBD2. The CDR3 loop spans 16 amino acids. Losses at the gene ends were 2 bases for V and 5 bases for J; bases not matched to a gene: 12. CDR1 and CDR2 (germline): SGDLS, YYNGEE. The CDR3 DNA is TGTGCCAGCAGCGTCAGCTCTAGCGGTTCTGGGGAGACCCAGTACTTC. It specifies CASSVSSSGSGETQYF.

The chain links TRBV7-2 to TRBJ2-5, with 9 positions matching TRBD2. Trimming cost V 0 bases and J 5 bases; bases outside gene matches: 13. CDR1 SGHTA and CDR2 FQGNSA come from the germline V gene. CDR3 length: 18 residues. The CDR3 DNA is TGTGCCAGCAGCTTAGCGCCGTTTGGGCTAGCGGGGACTGAGACCCAGTACTTC. It yields the protein CASSLAPFGLAGTETQYF.

V is TRBV9 and J is TRBJ2-7; TRBD1 is a possible D gene (6 bases). Per germline, CDR1 SGDLS and CDR2 YYNGEE. Trimming left V 0 bases short and J 3 bases short, with 13 bases between. The CDR3 sequence is 15 residues long. CDR3 amino acids: CASSVGPTGVYEQYF. The CDR3 DNA follows: TGTGCCAGCAGCGTAGGTCCGACAGGTGTCTACGAGCAGTACTTC.

The chain links TRBV7-8 to TRBJ2-7, with TRBD1 matching over 9 bases. CDR1 and CDR2 from the germline V gene are SGHVS and FQNEAQ. This CDR3 contains 16 residues. Trimming removed 1 base from V and 5 bases from J; junction bases left unmatched: 9. The CDR3 nucleotides read TGTGCCAGCAGCTTAGATCTGGACAGGGGTACCCACGAGCAGTACTTC. Translated, it gives CASSLDLDRGTHEQYF.

The chain carries TRBV7-8 and TRBJ2-7, with 7 nucleotides matching TRBD2. Germline lookup yields CDR1 SGHVS and CDR2 FQNEAQ. Trimming took 4 bases from V and 5 from J; bases not matched to a gene: 11. The CDR3 extends over 15 amino acids. This CDR3 is CASSSGRLASHEQYF. CDR3 sequence (DNA): TGTGCCAGCAGCTCTGGCCGACTAGCTTCCCACGAGCAGTACTTC.

The chain's CDR3 is CASLSYGTDTQYF. CDR3 bases: TGTGCCAGCCTTAGCTACGGCACAGATACGCAGTATTTT. The J gene is TRBJ2-3, the V gene TRBV12-3 or TRBV12-4; D is undetermined. V lost 8 bases, J lost 1 base, and 10 bases lay in between. This CDR3 region has 13 residues.

This clonotype has only a few counts. The gene calls are TRBV29-1 and TRBJ2-1; a possible D gene is TRBD2 (6 bases). The CDR3 totals 13 residues. In germline, CDR1 is SQVTM, CDR2 ANQGSEA. Deletions cut 3 bases from V and 8 bases from J, with 14 bases between. CDR3: CSVERGIGDEQFF. The CDR3 bases are TGCAGCGTTGAGCGGGGTATCGGGGATGAGCAGTTCTTC.

This clonotype was found a few times. V usage is TRBV11-2 and J usage is TRBJ2-3; 10 nucleotides match TRBD2. The germline gives CDR1 SGHAT, CDR2 FQNNGV. Germline trimming cut 5 bases from V and 0 bases from J; bases unmatched to any gene: 17. The CDR3 consists of 20 residues. The CDR3 sequence is CASSPHGPGLAYPSTDTQYF. The DNA of the CDR3 is TGTGCCAGCAGCCCGCACGGACCGGGACTAGCGTACCCTAGCACAGATACGCAGTATTTT.

This clonotype was seen a few times. The gene calls are TRBV28 and TRBJ1-1; D unclear. CDR1 and CDR2 (germline): MDHEN, SYDVKM. This CDR3 is built from 13 residues. Trimming removed 7 bases from V and 3 bases from J, with 12 bases in between. The CDR3 protein is CASTPDWDTEAFF. CDR3 DNA sequence: TGTGCCAGCACCCCCGACTGGGACACTGAAGCTTTCTTT. Using reference TRBV28 and TRBJ1-1 for the parts outside the CDR3, the full variable domain is DVKVTQSSRYLVKRTGEKVFLECVQDMDHENMFWYRQDPGLGLRLIYFSYDVKMKEKGDIPEGYSVSREKKERFSLILESASTNQTSMYLCASTPDWDTEAFFGQGTRLTVV.

To note about this clonotype: The junction departs from germline at one end; a sequencing error may be responsible. This chain links TRBV20-1 with TRBJ2-1; the match to TRBD2 covers 12 bases. CDR1 DFQATT and CDR2 SNEGSKA come from the germline V gene (reference sequence). This CDR3 is built from 15 residues. In nucleotides, the CDR3 is TGCAGTGCTACCCCTGGCCTAGCGGGGGGGCTGGTACCGGTCTTC. This sequence encodes CSATPGLAGGLVPVF.

This chain connects TRBV28 to TRBJ1-1; 7 bases match TRBD1. The germline V gene has CDR1 MDHEN and CDR2 SYDVKM. This CDR3 contains 14 residues. The V and J ends lost 5 bases and 1 base, in that order; junction bases with no gene match: 4. The CDR3 sequence: CASSRDRPNTEAFF. Written as DNA, the CDR3 is TGTGCCAGCAGTCGGGACAGACCGAACACTGAAGCTTTCTTT.

The chain has TRBV4-3 and TRBJ2-7; perhaps D is TRBD1 or TRBD2 (5 bases each). The V end was cut by 0 bases, the J end by 3 bases, with 18 bases between. CDR1 is LGHNA and CDR2 is YSLEER in the germline V gene. The CDR3 contains 17 residues. The CDR3 sequence is CASSQEQIGTGGYEQYF. The CDR3 nucleotides read TGCGCCAGCAGCCAAGAGCAGATTGGGACGGGTGGCTACGAGCAGTACTTC.